Below, one T cell receptor beta chain is given with its context. Constant-region reverse primers amplified full-length variable regions, followed by semi-nested Nested Universal Primer A PCR. TCRdb reprocessed the 5' RACE reads with MiXCR, giving one entry per CDR3 protein. The sample consists of 35,000 to 50,000 distinct CDR3 sequences, about 30% of them appearing once. The CDR3 length is 15 residues. Between the trimmed V and J ends, which lost 0 bases and 5 bases, there was a span of 13 bases. Germline V CDR1 and CDR2: SGHVS, FNYEAQ. This chain uses TRBV7-6 with TRBJ2-5, with a weak D call TRBD2 (6 bases). Sequencing was performed on tumor-infiltrating memory CD4+ T cells sorted from the breast tumor. Subset noted: memory CD4+ T cells, CD4+CD45RO+CD25-. The clonotype originates from a female donor with breast cancer. This CDR3 is CASSLAVGSIETQYF. The CDR3 nucleotides are TGTGCCAGCAGCTTAGCGGTCGGGAGTATTGAGACCCAGTACTTC.